This T cell receptor (beta chain) derives from a study of blood T cell repertoires in COVID-19. In germline, CDR1 is SQVTM, CDR2 ANQGSEA. Trimming took 5 bases from V and 8 from J, leaving 7 bases between them. There are 10 residues in the CDR3. As processed by the authors: Estimation of nucleated cell counts was performed using reference gene primer amplification. Using immunoSEQ multiplex PCR, the repertoire was profiled, and TCRdb retains in-frame clones only, with some absent. Clone size and V and J calls were adopted from that table, with D and trimming inferred from the DNA. The table includes about 150,000 clones, roughly 80% detected once. The age range of participants was 18 to 89 years, with residence in about two dozen US areas. Which cohort a participant joined came from the clinical history participants gave.

The chain uses TRBV29-1 and TRBJ1-3; D remains unclear. This receptor was identified in a middle-aged woman who had recovered from COVID-19. Sequenced input: PBMCs or T cells enriched from blood (not recorded which). The CDR3 bases are TGCAGCGTTCGCCGGTACACCATATATTTT. Its protein product is CSVRRYTIYF.